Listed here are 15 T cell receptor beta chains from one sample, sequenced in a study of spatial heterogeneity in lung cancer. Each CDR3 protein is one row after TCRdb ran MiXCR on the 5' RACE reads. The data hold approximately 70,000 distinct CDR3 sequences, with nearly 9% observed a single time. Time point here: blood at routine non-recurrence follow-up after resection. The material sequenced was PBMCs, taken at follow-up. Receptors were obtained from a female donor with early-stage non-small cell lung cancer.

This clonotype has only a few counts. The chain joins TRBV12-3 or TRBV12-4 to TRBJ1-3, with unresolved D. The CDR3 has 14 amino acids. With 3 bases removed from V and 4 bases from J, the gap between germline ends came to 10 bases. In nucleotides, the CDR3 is TGTGCCAGCAGTTTTGGAGGGTCCGGAAACACCATATATTTT. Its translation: CASSFGGSGNTIYF.

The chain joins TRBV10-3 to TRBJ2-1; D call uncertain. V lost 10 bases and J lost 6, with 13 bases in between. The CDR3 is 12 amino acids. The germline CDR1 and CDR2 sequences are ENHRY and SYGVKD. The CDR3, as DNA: TGTGCCACCACGGGCCTTGCCAATGAGCAGTTCTTC. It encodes CATTGLANEQFF.

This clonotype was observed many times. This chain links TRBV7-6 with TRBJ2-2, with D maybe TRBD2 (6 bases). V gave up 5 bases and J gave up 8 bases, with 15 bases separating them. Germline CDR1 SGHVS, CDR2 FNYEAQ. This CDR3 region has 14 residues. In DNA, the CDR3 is TGTGCCAGCAGCCTTTTTCGGGAGAGGGGGGAGCTGTTTTTT. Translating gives CASSLFRERGELFF.

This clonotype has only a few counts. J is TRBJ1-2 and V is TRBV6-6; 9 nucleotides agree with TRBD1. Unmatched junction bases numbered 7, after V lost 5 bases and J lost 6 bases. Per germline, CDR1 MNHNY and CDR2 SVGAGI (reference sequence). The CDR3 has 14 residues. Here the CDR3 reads CASSRQQGAHGYTF. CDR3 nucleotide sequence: TGTGCCAGCAGTCGCCAACAGGGGGCGCATGGCTACACCTTC.

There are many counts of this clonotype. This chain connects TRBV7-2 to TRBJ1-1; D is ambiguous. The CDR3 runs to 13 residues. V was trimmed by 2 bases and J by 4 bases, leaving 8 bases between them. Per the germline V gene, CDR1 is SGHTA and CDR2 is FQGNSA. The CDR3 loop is CASSLIGSTEAFF. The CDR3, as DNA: TGTGCCAGCAGCTTAATAGGGAGCACTGAAGCTTTCTTT.

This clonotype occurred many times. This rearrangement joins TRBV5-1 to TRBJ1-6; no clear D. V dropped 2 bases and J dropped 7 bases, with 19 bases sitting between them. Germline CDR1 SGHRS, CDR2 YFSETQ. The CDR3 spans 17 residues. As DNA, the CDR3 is TGCGCCAGCAGCTTCAGCGGCGGAGCAGCCTTCAATTCACCCCTCCACTTT. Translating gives CASSFSGGAAFNSPLHF.

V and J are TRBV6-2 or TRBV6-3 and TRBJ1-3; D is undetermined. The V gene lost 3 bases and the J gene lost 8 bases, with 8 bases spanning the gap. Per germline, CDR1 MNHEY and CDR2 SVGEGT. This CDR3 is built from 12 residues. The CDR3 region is CASSYVADTIYF. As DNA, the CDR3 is TGTGCCAGCAGTTATGTCGCAGACACCATATATTTT.

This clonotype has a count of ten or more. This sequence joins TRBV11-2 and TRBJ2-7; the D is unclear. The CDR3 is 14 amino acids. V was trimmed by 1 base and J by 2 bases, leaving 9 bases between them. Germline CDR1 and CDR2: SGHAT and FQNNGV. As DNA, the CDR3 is TGTGCCAGCAGCTTAGGGCTCACGACCTACGAGCAGTACTTC. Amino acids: CASSLGLTTYEQYF.

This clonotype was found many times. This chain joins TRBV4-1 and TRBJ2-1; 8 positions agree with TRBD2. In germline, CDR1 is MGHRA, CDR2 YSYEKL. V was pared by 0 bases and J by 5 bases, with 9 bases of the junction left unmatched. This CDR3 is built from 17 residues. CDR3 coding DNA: TGCGCCAGCAGCCAAGAGCCCGTGATAGCGGGGCACAATGAGCAGTTCTTC. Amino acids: CASSQEPVIAGHNEQFF.

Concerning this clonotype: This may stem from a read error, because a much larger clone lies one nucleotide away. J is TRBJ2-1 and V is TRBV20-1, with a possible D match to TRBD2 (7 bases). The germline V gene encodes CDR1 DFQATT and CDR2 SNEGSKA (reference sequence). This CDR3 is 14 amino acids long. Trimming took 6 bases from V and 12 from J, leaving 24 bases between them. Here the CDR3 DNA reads TGCAGTGCCGAGGGGGGGAGGGCCGGATATGTGCAGTTCTTC. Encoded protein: CSAEGGRAGYVQFF.

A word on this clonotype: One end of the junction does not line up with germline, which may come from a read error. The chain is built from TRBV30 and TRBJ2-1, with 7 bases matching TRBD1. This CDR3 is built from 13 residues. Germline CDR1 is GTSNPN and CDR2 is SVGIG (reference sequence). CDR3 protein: CVWSVFEGAEQFF. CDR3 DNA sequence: TGTGTCTGGAGTGTATTCGAGGGGGCTGAGCAGTTCTTC.

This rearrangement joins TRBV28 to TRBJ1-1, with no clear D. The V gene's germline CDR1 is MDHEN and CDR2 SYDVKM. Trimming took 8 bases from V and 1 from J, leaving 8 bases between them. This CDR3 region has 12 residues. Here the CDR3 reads CASLEGNTEAFF. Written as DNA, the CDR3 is TGTGCCAGCCTAGAGGGGAACACTGAAGCTTTCTTT.

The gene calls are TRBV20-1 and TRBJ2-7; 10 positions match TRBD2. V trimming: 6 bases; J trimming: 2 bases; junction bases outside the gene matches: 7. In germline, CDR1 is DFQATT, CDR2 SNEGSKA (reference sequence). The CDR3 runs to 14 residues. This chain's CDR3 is CSAGGSGRTYEQYF. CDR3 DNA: TGCAGTGCAGGAGGTAGCGGGAGGACCTACGAGCAGTACTTC.

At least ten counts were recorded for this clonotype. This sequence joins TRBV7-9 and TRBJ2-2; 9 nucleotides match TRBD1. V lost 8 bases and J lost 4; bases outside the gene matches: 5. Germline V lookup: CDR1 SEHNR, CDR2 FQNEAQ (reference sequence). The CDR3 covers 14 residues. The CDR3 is CASPGQGITGELFF. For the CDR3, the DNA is TGTGCCAGCCCGGGACAGGGTATCACCGGGGAGCTGTTTTTT.

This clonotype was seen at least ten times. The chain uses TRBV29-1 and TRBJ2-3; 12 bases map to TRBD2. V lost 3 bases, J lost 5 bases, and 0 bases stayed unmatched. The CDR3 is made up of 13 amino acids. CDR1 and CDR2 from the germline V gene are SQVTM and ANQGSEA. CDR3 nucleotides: TGCAGCGTTGAGGGACTAGCGGGAGATACGCAGTATTTT. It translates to CSVEGLAGDTQYF.